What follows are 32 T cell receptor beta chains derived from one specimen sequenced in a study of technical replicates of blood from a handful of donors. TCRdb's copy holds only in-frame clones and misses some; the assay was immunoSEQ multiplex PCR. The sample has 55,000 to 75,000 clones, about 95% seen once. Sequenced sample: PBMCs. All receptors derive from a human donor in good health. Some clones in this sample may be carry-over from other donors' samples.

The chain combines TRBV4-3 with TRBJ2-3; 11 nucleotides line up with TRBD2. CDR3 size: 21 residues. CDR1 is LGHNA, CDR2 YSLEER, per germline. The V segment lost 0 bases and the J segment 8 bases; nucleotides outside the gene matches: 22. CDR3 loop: CASSQEGSGLAASAYLGTQYF. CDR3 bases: TGCGCCAGCAGCCAAGAAGGATCGGGACTAGCGGCATCTGCTTACCTAGGTACGCAGTATTTT.

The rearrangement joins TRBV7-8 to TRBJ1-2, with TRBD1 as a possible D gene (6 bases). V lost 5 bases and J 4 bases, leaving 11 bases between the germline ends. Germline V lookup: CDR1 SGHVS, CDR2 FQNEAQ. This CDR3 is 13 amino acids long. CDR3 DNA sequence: TGTGCCAGCAGCACGGACAGTGGCTATGGCTACACCTTC. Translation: CASSTDSGYGYTF.

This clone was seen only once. CDR3 coding DNA: TGTGCCAGCAGCCCCGGGGGGTCCGAGCAGTACTTC. Its translation is CASSPGGSEQYF. This sequence joins TRBV11-3 and TRBJ2-7; TRBD2 aligns across 7 bases. The J segment lost 6 bases and the V segment lost 5 bases, leaving 4 bases of the junction unmatched. The germline V gene has CDR1 SGHNT and CDR2 YENEEA. The CDR3 consists of 12 residues. The full variable domain, completed using reference TRBV11-3 and TRBJ2-7, is EAGVVQSPRYKIIEKKQPVAFWCNPISGHNTLYWYLQNLGQGPELLIRYENEEAVDDSQLPKDRFSAERLKGVDSTLKIQPAELGDSAVYLCASSPGGSEQYFGPGTRLTVT.

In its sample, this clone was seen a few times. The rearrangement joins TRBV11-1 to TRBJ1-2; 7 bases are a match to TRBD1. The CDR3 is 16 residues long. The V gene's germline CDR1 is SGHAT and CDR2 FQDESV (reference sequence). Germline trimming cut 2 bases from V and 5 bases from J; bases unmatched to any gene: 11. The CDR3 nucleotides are TGTGCCAGCAGCTTATTCTACGTTCCAGGGGGATATGGCTACACCTTC. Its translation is CASSLFYVPGGYGYTF.

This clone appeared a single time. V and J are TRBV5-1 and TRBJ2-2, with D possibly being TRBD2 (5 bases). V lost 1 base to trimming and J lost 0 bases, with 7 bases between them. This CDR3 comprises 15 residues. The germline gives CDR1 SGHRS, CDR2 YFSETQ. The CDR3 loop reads CASSLPGANTGELFF. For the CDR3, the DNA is TGCGCCAGCAGCTTGCCCGGGGCGAACACCGGGGAGCTGTTTTTT.

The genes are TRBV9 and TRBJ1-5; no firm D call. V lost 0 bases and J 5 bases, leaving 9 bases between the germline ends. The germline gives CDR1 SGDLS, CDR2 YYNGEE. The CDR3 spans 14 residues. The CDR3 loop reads CASSVGVNDQPQHF. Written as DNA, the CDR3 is TGTGCCAGCAGCGTAGGAGTTAACGATCAGCCCCAGCATTTT.

CDR3 nucleotides: TGTGCCAGCTCACCACCCCCGCGGACTAGCACAGATACGCAGTATTTT. Its translation is CASSPPPRTSTDTQYF. V is TRBV18 and J is TRBJ2-3, with D possibly TRBD2 on 5 matching bases. CDR3 length: 16 residues. Trimming pared 0 bases from V and 0 bases from J, leaving 10 bases between. Germline CDR1 reads KGHSH; CDR2 reads LQKENI.

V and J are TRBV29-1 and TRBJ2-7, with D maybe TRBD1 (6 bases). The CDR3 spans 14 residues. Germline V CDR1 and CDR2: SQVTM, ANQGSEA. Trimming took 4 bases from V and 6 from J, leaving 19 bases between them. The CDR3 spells CSVAGTMESGEQYF. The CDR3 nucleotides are TGCAGCGTTGCGGGGACAATGGAGAGTGGCGAGCAGTACTTC.

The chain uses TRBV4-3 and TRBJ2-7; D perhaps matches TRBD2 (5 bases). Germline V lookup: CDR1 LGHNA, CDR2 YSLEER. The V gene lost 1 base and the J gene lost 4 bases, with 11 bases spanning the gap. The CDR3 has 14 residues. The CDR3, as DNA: TGCGCCAGCAGCCAAGGTCCTAGCAGTTACGAGCAGTACTTC. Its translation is CASSQGPSSYEQYF.

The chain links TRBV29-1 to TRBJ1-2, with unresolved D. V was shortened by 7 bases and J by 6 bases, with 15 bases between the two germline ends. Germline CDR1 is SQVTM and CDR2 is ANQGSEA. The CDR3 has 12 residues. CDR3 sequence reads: CSAGGLGDGYTF. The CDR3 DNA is TGCAGCGCCGGTGGGTTGGGCGATGGCTACACCTTC.

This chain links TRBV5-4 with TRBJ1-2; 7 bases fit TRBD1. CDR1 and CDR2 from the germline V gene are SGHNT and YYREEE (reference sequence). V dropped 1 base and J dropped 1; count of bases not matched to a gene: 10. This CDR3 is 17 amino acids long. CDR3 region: CASSLKVWGQSNYGYTF. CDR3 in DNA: TGTGCCAGCAGCTTGAAAGTATGGGGACAGAGTAACTATGGCTACACCTTC.

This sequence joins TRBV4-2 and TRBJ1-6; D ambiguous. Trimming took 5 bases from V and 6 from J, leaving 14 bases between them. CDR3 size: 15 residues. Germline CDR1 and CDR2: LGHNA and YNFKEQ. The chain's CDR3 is CASSISGIPNSPLHF. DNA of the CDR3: TGTGCCAGCAGCATATCCGGGATCCCTAATTCACCCCTCCACTTT.

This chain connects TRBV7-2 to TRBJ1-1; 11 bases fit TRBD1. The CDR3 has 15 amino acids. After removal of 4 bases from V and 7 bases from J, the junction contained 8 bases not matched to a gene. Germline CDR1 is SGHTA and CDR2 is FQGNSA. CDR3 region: CASSSRGTGGNEAFF. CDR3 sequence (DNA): TGTGCCAGCAGCTCAAGGGGGACAGGGGGTAATGAAGCTTTCTTT.

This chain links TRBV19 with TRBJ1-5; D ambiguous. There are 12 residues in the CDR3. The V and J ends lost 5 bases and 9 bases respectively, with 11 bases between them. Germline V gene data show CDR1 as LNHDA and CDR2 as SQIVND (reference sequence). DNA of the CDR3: TGTGCCAGTAGTCCAGGTGGTCGGCCCCAGCATTTT. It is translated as CASSPGGRPQHF.

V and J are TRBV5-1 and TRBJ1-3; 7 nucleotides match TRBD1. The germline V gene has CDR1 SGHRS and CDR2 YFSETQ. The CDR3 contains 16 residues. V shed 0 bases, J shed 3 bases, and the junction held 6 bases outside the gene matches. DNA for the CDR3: TGCGCCAGCAGCTTGGCCGGGACAGCATTTGGAAACACCATATATTTT. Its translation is CASSLAGTAFGNTIYF.

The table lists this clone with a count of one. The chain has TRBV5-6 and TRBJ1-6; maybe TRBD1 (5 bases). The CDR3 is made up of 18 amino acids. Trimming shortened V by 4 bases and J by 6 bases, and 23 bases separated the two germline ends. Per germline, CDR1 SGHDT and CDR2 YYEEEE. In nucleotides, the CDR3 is TGTGCCAGCAGCAAAGGTTTCCAGGGAGGGAGTGGTAATTCACCCCTCCACTTT. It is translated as CASSKGFQGGSGNSPLHF.

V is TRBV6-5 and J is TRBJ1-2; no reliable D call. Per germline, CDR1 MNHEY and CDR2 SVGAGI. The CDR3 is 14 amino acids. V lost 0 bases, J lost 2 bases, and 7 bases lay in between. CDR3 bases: TGTGCCAGCAGTTACTCGGGAGCGAACTATGGCTACACCTTC. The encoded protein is CASSYSGANYGYTF.

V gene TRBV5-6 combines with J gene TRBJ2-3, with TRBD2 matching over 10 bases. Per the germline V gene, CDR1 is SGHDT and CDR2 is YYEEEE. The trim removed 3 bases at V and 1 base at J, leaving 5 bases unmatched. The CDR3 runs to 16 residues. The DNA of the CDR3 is TGTGCCAGCAGCTCCCTAGCGGGAGACGGCACAGATACGCAGTATTTT. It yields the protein CASSSLAGDGTDTQYF.

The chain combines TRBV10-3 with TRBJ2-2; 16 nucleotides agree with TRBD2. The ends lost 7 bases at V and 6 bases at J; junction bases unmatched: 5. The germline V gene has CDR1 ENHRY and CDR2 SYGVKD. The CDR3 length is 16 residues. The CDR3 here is CAITAGTSGGAGELFF. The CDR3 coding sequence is TGTGCCATCACCGCCGGGACTAGCGGGGGGGCCGGGGAGCTGTTTTTT.

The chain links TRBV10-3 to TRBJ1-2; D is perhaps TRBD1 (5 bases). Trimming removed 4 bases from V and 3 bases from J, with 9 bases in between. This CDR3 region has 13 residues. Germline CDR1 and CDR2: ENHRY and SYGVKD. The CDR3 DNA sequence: TGTGCCATCAGTGTGGGGGACTACTATGGCTACACCTTC. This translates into CAISVGDYYGYTF.

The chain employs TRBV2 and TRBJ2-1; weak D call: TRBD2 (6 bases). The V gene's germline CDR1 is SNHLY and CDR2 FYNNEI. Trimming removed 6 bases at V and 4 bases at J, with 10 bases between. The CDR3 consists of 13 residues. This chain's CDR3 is CASRLARYNEQFF. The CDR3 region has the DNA TGTGCCAGCAGACTAGCTCGGTACAATGAGCAGTTCTTC.

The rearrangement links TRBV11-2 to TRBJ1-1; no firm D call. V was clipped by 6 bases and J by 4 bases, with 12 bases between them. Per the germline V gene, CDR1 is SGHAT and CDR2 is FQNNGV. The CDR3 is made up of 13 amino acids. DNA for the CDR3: TGTGCCAGCAGTTCGGGGATCAGCACTGAAGCTTTCTTT. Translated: CASSSGISTEAFF.

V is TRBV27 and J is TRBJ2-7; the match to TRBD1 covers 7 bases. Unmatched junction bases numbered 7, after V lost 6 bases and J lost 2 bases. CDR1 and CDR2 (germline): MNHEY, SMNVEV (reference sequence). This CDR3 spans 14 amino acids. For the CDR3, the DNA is TGTGCCAGCAGCCCGGGACAGAGAACCTACGAGCAGTACTTC. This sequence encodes CASSPGQRTYEQYF.

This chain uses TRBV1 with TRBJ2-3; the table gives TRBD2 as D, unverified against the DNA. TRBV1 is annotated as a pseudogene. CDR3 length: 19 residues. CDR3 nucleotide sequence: TGCACCAGCAGCCCCGGGACTAGCGGGACTCTTGGGGGCACAGATACGCAGTATTTT. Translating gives CTSSPGTSGTLGGTDTQYF.

DNA for the CDR3: TGTGCCAGCAGCTTAGAAGTCGGACAAGTCTACGAGCAGTACTTC. Amino acids: CASSLEVGQVYEQYF. The chain combines TRBV7-6 with TRBJ2-7, with D possibly matching TRBD1 (5 bases). Germline V gives CDR1 SGHVS, CDR2 FNYEAQ. V was shortened by 1 base and J by 3 bases, with 13 bases between the two germline ends. This CDR3 comprises 15 residues.

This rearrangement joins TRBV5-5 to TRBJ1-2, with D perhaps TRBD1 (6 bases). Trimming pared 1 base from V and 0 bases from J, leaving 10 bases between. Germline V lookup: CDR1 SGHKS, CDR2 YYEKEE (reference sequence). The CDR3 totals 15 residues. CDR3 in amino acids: CASSLPGQTNYGYTF. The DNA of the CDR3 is TGTGCCAGCAGCTTGCCCGGACAGACTAACTATGGCTACACCTTC.

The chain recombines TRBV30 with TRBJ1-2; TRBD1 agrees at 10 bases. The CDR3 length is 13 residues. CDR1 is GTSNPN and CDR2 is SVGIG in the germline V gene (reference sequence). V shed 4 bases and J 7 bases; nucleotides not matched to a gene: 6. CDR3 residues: CAWNRGQGLGYTF. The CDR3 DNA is TGTGCCTGGAATAGGGGACAGGGGCTTGGCTACACCTTC.

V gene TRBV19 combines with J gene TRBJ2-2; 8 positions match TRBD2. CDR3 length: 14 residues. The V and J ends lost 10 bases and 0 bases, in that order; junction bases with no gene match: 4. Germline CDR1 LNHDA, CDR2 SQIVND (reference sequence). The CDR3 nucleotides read TGTGCCACCAGCGGGGGTACGAACACCGGGGAGCTGTTTTTT. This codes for CATSGGTNTGELFF.

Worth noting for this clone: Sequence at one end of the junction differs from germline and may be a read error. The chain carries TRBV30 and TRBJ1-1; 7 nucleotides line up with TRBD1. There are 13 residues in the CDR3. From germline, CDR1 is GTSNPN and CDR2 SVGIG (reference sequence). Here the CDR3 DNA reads TGTGCCCGGAGTGTACAGGGGTACACTGAAGCTTTCTTT. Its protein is CARSVQGYTEAFF.

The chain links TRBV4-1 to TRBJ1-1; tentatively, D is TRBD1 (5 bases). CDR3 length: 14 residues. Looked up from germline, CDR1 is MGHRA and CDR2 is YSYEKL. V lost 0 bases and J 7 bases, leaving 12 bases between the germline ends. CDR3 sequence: CASSQDQGWSEAFF. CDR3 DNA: TGCGCCAGCAGCCAAGATCAGGGTTGGAGTGAAGCTTTCTTT.

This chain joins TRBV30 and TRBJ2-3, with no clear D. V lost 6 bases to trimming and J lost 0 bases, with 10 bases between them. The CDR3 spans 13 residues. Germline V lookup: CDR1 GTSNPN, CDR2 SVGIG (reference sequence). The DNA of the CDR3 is TGTGCCTGCTCACAGTCTAGCACAGATACGCAGTATTTT. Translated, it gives CACSQSSTDTQYF.

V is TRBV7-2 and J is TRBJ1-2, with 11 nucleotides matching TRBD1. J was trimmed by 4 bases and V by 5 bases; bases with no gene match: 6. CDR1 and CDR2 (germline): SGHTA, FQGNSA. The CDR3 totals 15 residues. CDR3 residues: CASSGRDRGSYGYTF. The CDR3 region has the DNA TGTGCCAGCAGCGGCCGGGACAGGGGGAGCTATGGCTACACCTTC.